This T cell receptor (beta chain) was observed in a study of T cell repertoires in cytomegalovirus infection. Overall study: Public TCR beta signatures provided an indication of both CMV infection and a matching HLA type. The study's findings and limits: There were HLA-C-restricted CMV-specific TCR beta clonotypes dominating the ex vivo response.

Trimming shortened V by 3 bases and J by 1 base, and 13 bases separated the two germline ends. Germline V gene lookup returns CDR1 MGHRA and CDR2 YSYEKL. This CDR3 is 15 amino acids long. Each CDR3 protein gets one entry after TCRdb re-called the reads with MiXCR. The sample lists around 300,000 distinct CDR3 sequences; more than 8% were seen once. This clonotype has at least ten counts. Its antigen is not identified. This chain uses TRBV4-1 with TRBJ2-7, with D perhaps TRBD1 (5 bases). Sequences were obtained from PBMCs. The clonotype comes from a human donor in good health (CMV status not recorded). Some clones in this sample may be carry-over from other donors' samples. In DNA form, the CDR3 reads TGCGCCAGCAGCCACCACCAGGGCGGTTCCTACGAGCAGTACTTC. It translates to CASSHHQGGSYEQYF.